This entry concerns a single TCR beta chain. No cognate antigen has been identified for it. Receptor libraries were prepared by 5' RACE. Each TCR library was prepared from roughly 3,800 ng of total RNA. For each sample, cDNA synthesis was carried out in eight separate reactions using SMARTScribe reverse transcriptase. Unique molecular identifiers containing a 6-nucleotide sample barcode were introduced through template switching during cDNA synthesis. Amplification of TCRalpha and TCRbeta cDNA involved two nested PCRs of 16 and 9 cycles, and each PCR was followed by bead purification. Before amplification, the cDNA was treated with uracil DNA-glycosylase and purified using the QIAquick PCR purification kit. The second PCR added Illumina TruSeq-compatible adapters along with sample-specific barcodes. TapeStation and Qubit were used to check library quality and concentration, and 4.5 to 6.5 ng of each library was pooled. Pooled libraries were sequenced on an Illumina HiSeq2500 single-index Rapid Run with 2 x 100 bp reads and custom sequencing primers. The published analysis was carried out like this. UMI-based consensus assembly with MiGEC version 1.2.6 was used to correct PCR and sequencing errors. MiXCR version 2.1.1 was used for V(D)J alignment, clonotype assembly and CDR3 extraction. Normalisation of gene usage, clonotype sharing and MAIT/NKT TCR abundance was achieved by analysing the top 1000, 10 000 and 20 000 clonotypes per sample. After downsampling to 27 000 UMIs, diversity was calculated as the inverse Simpson index using the vegan R package. Paired Mann-Whitney U tests on discordant twin pairs were used, with Benjamini-Hochberg multiple-testing correction. TCRdb reprocessed the reads, so every CDR3 protein sequence counts as one entry and DNA is not shown. The V and J calls follow TCRdb's processing rather than the paper's. The sample's own table lists a few hundred thousand distinct CDR3 sequences. The ten largest clones represent around 2.6% of the sample.

A roughly 2.4 ml peripheral blood sample was drawn into PAXgene tubes per donor and stored at -80°C. Without T cell sorting, total RNA was isolated from whole blood using the PAXgene blood miRNA kit on an automated QIAcube. Peripheral blood from monozygotic twin pairs who were concordant or discordant for inflammatory bowel disease underwent deep TCRalpha and TCRbeta repertoire profiling using unique molecular barcoding. Smoking habits were recorded for all twin pairs, and individuals were classified as current, former or never smokers. This specimen comes from a study of monozygotic twins with inflammatory bowel disease (dated by TCRdb to the late 2010s). About the investigation overall: The complete study included around 30 monozygotic twin pairs: 19 IBD-discordant Danish pairs and nine German pairs, of which four were IBD-concordant and five were IBD-discordant. The search for disease-associated traits relied mainly on comparing IBD patients with their genetically identical healthy co-twins within discordant pairs. Each individual had, on average, about 151 000 unique TCRalpha sequences and 181 000 unique TCRbeta sequences available for analysis.

The germline V gene yields SGDLS for CDR1 and YYNGEE for CDR2. The CDR3 holds 14 amino acids from the cysteine to the phenylalanine. Nucleotide data are not available. General study outcomes and caveats: A decrease in TCRbeta repertoire diversity, as measured by inverse Simpson index, was observed in IBD patients compared with their healthy co-twins. Background noise and inter-individual variability may have been introduced into the repertoires by the differing immunosuppressive treatments among patients. No single strong signal or clonotype linked to IBD turned up in the results, so the idea that one exists was not supported. The analysis was unable to tell apart different T cell subtypes. Compared with healthy twins, IBD patients shared fewer clonotypes with other individuals, and the difference was most pronounced in patients with signs of disease activity. Concordant and discordant twins showed no difference in repertoire similarity, possibly because of limited statistical power.

The sample taken for sequencing was blood. This chain is built from TRBV9 and TRBJ1-1; TCRdb proposes TRBD1, but this gene call is untestable without DNA. The TCR comes from a human donor with ulcerative colitis or Crohn's disease, or a healthy co-twin of an affected twin (not recorded which). For the CDR3, the sequence is CASSVGDSNTEAFF.